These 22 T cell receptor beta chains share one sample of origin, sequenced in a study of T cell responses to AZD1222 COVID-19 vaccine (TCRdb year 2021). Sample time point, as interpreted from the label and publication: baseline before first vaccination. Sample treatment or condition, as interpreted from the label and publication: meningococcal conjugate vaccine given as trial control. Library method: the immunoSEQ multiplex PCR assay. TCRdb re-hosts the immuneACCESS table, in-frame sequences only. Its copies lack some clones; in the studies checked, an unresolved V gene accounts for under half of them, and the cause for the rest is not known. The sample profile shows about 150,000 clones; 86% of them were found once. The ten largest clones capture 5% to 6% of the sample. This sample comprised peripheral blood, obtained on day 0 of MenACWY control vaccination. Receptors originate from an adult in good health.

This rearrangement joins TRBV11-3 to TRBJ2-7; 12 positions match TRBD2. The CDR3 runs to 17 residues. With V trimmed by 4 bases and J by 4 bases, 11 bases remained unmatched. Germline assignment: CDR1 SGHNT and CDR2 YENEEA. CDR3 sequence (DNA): TGTGCCAGCAGCTCCCTATCTCGACTAGCGGGAGTGTACGAGCAGTACTTC. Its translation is CASSSLSRLAGVYEQYF.

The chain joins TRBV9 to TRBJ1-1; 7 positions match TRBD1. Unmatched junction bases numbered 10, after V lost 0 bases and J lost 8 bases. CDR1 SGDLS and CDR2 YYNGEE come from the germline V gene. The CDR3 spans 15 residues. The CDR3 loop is CASSVDGRGGIEAFF. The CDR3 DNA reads TGTGCCAGCAGCGTAGACGGTAGAGGGGGCATAGAAGCTTTCTTT.

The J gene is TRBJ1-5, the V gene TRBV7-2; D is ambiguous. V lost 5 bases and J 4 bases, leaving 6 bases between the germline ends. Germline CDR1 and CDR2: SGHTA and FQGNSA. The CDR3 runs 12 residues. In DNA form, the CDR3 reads TGTGCCAGCAGCAACCCTAATCAGCCCCAGCATTTT. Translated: CASSNPNQPQHF.

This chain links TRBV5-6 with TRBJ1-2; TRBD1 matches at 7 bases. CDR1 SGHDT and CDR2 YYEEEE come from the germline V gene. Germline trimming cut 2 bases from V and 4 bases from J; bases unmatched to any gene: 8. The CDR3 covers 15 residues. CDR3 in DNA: TGTGCCAGCAGCTTAACTCACAGGGGAGGCTATGGCTACACCTTC. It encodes CASSLTHRGGYGYTF. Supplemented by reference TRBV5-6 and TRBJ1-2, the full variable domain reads DAGVTQSPTHLIKTRGQQVTLRCSPKSGHDTVSWYQQALGQGPQFIFQYYEEEERQRGNFPDRFSGHQFPNYSSELNVNALLLGDSALYLCASSLTHRGGYGYTFGSGTRLTVV.

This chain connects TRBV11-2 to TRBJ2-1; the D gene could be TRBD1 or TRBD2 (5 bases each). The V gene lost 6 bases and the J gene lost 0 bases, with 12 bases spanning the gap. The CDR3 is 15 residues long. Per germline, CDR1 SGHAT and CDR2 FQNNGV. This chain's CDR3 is CASSWDLRSYNEQFF. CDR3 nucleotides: TGTGCCAGCAGTTGGGACCTTCGCTCCTACAATGAGCAGTTCTTC.

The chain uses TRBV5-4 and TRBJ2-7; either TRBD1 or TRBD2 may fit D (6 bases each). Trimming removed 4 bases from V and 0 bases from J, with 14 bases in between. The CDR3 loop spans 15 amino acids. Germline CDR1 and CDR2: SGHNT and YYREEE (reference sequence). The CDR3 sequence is CASSEGGQSSYEQYF. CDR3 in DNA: TGTGCCAGCAGCGAGGGGGGTCAGAGCTCCTACGAGCAGTACTTC.

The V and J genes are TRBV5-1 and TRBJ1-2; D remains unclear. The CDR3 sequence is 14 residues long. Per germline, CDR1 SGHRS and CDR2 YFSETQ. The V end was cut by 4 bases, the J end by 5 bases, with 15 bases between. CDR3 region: CASSLNLVQYGYTF. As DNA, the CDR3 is TGCGCCAGCAGCCTCAATTTAGTGCAATATGGCTACACCTTC.

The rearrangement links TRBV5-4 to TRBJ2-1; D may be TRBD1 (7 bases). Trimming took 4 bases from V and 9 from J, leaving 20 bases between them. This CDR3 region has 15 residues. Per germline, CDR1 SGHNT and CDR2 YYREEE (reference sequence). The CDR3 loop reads CASSPEVGGGTEQFF. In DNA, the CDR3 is TGTGCCAGCAGCCCTGAAGTAGGAGGGGGCACTGAGCAGTTCTTC.

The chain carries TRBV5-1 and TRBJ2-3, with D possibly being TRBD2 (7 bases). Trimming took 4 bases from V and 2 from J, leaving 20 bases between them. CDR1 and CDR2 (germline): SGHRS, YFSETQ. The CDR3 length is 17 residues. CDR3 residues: CASSPAGARGYTDTQYF. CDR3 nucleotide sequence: TGCGCCAGCAGCCCGGCGGGGGCGCGGGGTTACACAGATACGCAGTATTTT.

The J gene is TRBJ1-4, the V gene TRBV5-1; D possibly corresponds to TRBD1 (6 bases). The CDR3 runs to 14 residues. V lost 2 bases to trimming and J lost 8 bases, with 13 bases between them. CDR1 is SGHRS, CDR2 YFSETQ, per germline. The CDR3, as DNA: TGCGCCAGCAGCTTTGGACAGATAAGCGAAAAACTGTTTTTT. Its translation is CASSFGQISEKLFF.

Written as DNA, the CDR3 is TGTGCCAGCAGTGTACCTAAAGGGGCTAACTATGGCTACACCTTC. This gives the protein CASSVPKGANYGYTF. This sequence joins TRBV6-2 or TRBV6-3 and TRBJ1-2, with D maybe TRBD1 (5 bases). Trimming cost V 5 bases and J 0 bases, with 13 bases left between them. This CDR3 contains 15 residues. Germline assignment: CDR1 MNHEY and CDR2 SVGEGT.

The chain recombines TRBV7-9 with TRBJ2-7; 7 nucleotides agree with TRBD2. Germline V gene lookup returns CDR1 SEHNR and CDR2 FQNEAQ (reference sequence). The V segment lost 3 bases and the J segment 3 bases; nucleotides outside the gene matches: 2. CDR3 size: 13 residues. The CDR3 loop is CASSFLAGYEQYF. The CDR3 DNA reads TGTGCCAGCAGCTTTTTAGCGGGCTACGAGCAGTACTTC.

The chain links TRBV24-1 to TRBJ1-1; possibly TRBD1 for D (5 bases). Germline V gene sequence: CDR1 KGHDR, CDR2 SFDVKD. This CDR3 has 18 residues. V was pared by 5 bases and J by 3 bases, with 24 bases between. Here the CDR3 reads CATSVSPAAPGKDTEAFF. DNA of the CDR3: TGTGCCACCAGTGTATCCCCCGCCGCACCAGGGAAGGACACTGAAGCTTTCTTT.

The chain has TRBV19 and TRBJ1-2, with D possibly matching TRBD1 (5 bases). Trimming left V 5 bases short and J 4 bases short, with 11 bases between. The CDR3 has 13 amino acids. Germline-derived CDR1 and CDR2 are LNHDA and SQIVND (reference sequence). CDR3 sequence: CASSEEGRYGYTF. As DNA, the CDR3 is TGTGCCAGTAGTGAAGAGGGACGCTATGGCTACACCTTC.

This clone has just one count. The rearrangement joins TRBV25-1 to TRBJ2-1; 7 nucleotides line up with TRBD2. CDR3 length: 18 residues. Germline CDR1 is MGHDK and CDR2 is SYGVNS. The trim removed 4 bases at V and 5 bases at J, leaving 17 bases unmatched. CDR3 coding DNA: TGTGCCAGCAGTGGCCTACTTTCCGGGCCCGGGAGGCACAATGAGCAGTTCTTC. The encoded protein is CASSGLLSGPGRHNEQFF.

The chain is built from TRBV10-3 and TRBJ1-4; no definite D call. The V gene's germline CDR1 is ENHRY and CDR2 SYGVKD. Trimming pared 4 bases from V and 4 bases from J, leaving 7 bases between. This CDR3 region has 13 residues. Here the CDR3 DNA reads TGTGCCATCAGTGGCCGTGATAATGAAAAACTGTTTTTT. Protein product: CAISGRDNEKLFF.

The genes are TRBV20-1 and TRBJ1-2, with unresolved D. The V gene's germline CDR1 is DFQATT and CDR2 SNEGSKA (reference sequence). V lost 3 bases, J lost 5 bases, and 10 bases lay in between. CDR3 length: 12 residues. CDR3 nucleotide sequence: TGCAGTGCTAGTCTGGGGTTGTATGGCTACACCTTC. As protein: CSASLGLYGYTF.

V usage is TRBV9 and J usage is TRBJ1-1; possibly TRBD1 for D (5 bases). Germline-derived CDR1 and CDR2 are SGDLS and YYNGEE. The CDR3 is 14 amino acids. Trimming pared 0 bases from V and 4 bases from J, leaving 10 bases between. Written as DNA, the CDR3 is TGTGCCAGCAGCGTAGTAGGGGCCAGCACTGAAGCTTTCTTT. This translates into CASSVVGASTEAFF.

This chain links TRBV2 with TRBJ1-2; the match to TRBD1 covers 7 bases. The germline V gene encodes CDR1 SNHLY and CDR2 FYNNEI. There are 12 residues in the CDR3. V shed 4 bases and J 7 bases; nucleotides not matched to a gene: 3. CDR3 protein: CASSGGQFGYTF. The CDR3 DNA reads TGTGCCAGCAGTGGGGGACAGTTTGGCTACACCTTC.

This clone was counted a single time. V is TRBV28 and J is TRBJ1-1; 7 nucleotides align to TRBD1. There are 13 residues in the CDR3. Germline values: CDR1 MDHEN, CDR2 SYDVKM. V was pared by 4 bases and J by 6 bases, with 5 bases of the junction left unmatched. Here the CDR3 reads CASSSTDRAEAFF. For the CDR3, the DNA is TGTGCCAGCAGTTCTACCGACAGGGCTGAAGCTTTCTTT.

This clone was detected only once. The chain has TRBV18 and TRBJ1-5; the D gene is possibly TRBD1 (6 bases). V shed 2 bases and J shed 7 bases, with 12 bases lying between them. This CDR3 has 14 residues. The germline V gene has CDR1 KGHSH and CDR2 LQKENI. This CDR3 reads CASSPYREGQPQHF. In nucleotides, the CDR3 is TGTGCCAGCTCACCATACAGGGAGGGACAGCCCCAGCATTTT.

This chain's CDR3 is CASSSVLGSPLHF. The CDR3 DNA follows: TGTGCCAGCAGTTCGGTTCTAGGGTCACCCCTCCACTTT. The rearrangement links TRBV6-5 to TRBJ1-6; D gene ambiguous. Per germline, CDR1 MNHEY and CDR2 SVGAGI. The length of the CDR3 is 13 residues. V lost 4 bases and J lost 10, with 11 bases in between.